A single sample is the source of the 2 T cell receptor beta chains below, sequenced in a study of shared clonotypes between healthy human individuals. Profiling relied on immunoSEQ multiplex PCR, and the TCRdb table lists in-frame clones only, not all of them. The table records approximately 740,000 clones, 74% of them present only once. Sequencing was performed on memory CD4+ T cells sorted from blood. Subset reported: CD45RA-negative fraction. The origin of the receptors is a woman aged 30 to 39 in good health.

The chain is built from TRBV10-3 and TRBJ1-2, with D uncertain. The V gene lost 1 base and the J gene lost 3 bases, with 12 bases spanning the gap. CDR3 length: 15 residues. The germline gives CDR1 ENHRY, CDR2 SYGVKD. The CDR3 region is CAISELERTYYGYTF. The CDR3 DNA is TGTGCCATCAGTGAGTTAGAACGGACCTACTATGGCTACACCTTC.

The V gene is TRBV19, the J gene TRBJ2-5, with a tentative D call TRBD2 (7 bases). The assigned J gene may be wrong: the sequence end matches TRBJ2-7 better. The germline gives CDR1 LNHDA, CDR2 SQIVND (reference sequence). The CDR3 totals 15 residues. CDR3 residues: CASSPRGRTTYEQYF. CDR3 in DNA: TGTGCCAGTAGTCCGCGGGGGCGTACAACTTACGAGCAGTACTTC.